Described below is a single T cell receptor (beta chain) sequence and its context. Its antigen is not yet known. Base quality data are lacking; no much larger clone is found one base away. The entry originates in a study of blood T cell repertoires in COVID-19 (dated by TCRdb to 2018 to 2020). Regarding the research as a whole: The collaborator samples originated in the United States, Italy and Spain and spanned the acute and convalescent phases of COVID-19. The material from the prospective study consisted of cDNA or gDNA derived from T cells, B-cell-depleted T cells, or PBMCs. Deeply sampled blood TCRbeta repertoires from subjects exposed to, actively infected with, or recovered from COVID-19 were included in the dataset. The repertoires were released in a freely available public database meant as a resource for research on the immune response to SARS-CoV-2. Samples were obtained from the ongoing ImmuneRACE study (first 160 participants) and from some 1,300 subjects provided by 6 global collaborators. Sample metadata almost always included a de-identified subject ID, COVID-19 status, age in years and sex. HLA class I and class II types, where available, came from metadata supplied by the sample provider rather than from assay-based typing.

According to the germline V gene, CDR1 reads ENHRY and CDR2 reads SYGVKD. The V end loses 3 bases and the J end loses 4 bases, and a stretch of 9 bases separates them. From cysteine to phenylalanine, the CDR3 is 13 amino acids long. Only the CDR3 region is kept as DNA, spanning 39 bases read in frame from base 1. Collaborating institutions collected whole blood in K2EDTA tubes following their own protocols. Collaborator samples were shipped for TCRbeta analysis as frozen whole blood, isolated PBMCs, or DNA extracted from either sample type. The immunoSEQ Assay, a bias-controlled multiplex PCR, was used to amplify TCRbeta CDR3 regions from genomic DNA. Regarding the original processing steps: Within the assay, amplification of reference gene primers was used to estimate how many nucleated cells each sample contained. Sequence reads were collapsed and filtered to measure the absolute abundance of every unique TCRbeta CDR3 rearrangement. Productive Simpson clonality was computed per sample as the square root of Simpson's diversity index over productive rearrangements. TCRdb stores this immuneACCESS table with in-frame sequences only. Part of the clones is absent; in the studies checked, under half of the shortfall reflects unresolved V genes, and no reason is known for the rest. Clone size and V and J calls were adopted from that table, with D and trimming inferred from the DNA. In this sample the table shows some 43,000 clones, about four fifths of which occur a single time. Jointly, the top ten make up approximately 14% of the sample.

Overall study results and their limits: How much clinical and demographic metadata was included differed by source and by participant, and the metadata was provided uncurated.

This TCR was sampled from a man aged 45 to 65 with active or convalescent COVID-19. This sequence uses TRBV10-3 and TRBJ1-1, with the D gene too uncertain to name. Sequenced sample: peripheral blood. The nucleotide sequence is TGTGCCATCAGTGAAAGTCAGTCCACTGAAGCTTTCTTT. The resulting protein is CAISESQSTEAFF.